The rows below give T cell receptor beta chains drawn from one sample of a study of radiotherapy plus CTLA-4 blockade in lung cancer. Sequencing used immunoSEQ multiplex PCR; TCRdb keeps in-frame clones, though not all of them. The sample lists roughly 13,000 clones, around 87% occurring once. The sequenced sample was peripheral blood, obtained from a patient treated with radiotherapy plus ipilimumab. The receptors originated from a human donor with non-small cell lung cancer that progressed on radiotherapy plus ipilimumab. Some clones in this sample may be carry-over from other donors' samples. Each CDR3 is given with its conserved first and last residue. Each record gives: J gene, clone size, V gene, D gene, CDR3 DNA, CDR3 protein. D genes are given only for firm matches. A clone size is listed for some rows: how often the clone was seen (once, few, many), or a class if it is expanded.

j_call: TRBJ2-3; clone_size: NA; v_call: TRBV10-1; d_call: TRBD2; cdr3_nt: TGCGCCAGCAGTGAGAGTAGCGGGGGGGCCTTTGGAGATACGCAGTATTTT; cdr3_aa: CASSESSGGAFGDTQYF
j_call: TRBJ1-4; clone_size: NA; v_call: TRBV11-2; d_call: NA; cdr3_nt: TGTGCCAGCAGCTTAGAAAGGGGGAGTGAAAAACTGTTTTTT; cdr3_aa: CASSLERGSEKLFF
j_call: TRBJ2-1; clone_size: NA; v_call: TRBV9; d_call: TRBD2; cdr3_nt: TGTGCCAGCAGCGTAGGGCTAGCGGGAGATTATGAGCAGTTCTTC; cdr3_aa: CASSVGLAGDYEQFF
j_call: TRBJ2-2; clone_size: NA; v_call: TRBV7-2; d_call: TRBD2; cdr3_nt: TGTGCCAGCAGCCCTCAACTAGCGGGAGTTAGCGGGGAGCTGTTTTTT; cdr3_aa: CASSPQLAGVSGELFF
j_call: TRBJ1-5; clone_size: once; v_call: TRBV6-1; d_call: NA; cdr3_nt: TGTGCCAGCAGTGAAGGCCCAGGGAACGAGCCCCAGCATTTT; cdr3_aa: CASSEGPGNEPQHF
j_call: TRBJ2-2; clone_size: NA; v_call: TRBV29-1; d_call: NA; cdr3_nt: TGCAGCGTTACTACAGGGAACACCGGGGAGCTGTTTTTT; cdr3_aa: CSVTTGNTGELFF
j_call: TRBJ2-2; clone_size: NA; v_call: TRBV7-6; d_call: NA; cdr3_nt: TGTGCCAGCAGCTTAGCGAACCGGGAGTCAGCCGGGGAGCTGTTTTTT; cdr3_aa: CASSLANRESAGELFF
j_call: TRBJ2-1; clone_size: once; v_call: TRBV27; d_call: TRBD1; cdr3_nt: TGTGCCAGCGGTCCAAGGACAGGGGGCCTGAACGATGAGCAGTTCTTC; cdr3_aa: CASGPRTGGLNDEQFF
j_call: TRBJ2-3; clone_size: NA; v_call: TRBV10-1; d_call: TRBD2; cdr3_nt: TGCGCCAGCAGAACCGGGACTAGCGGCACAGATACGCAGTATTTT; cdr3_aa: CASRTGTSGTDTQYF
j_call: TRBJ2-7; clone_size: NA; v_call: TRBV6-1; d_call: NA; cdr3_nt: TGTGCCAGCAGTGTCACGGGGGGCAATAGCGAGCAGTACTTC; cdr3_aa: CASSVTGGNSEQYF
j_call: TRBJ2-1; clone_size: NA; v_call: TRBV6-5; d_call: NA; cdr3_nt: TGTGCCAGCAGGAACAGGGTCTACAATGAGCAGTTCTTC; cdr3_aa: CASRNRVYNEQFF
j_call: TRBJ2-2; clone_size: NA; v_call: TRBV19; d_call: TRBD2; cdr3_nt: TGTGCCAGTAGAAAAGCTGTCGGACTAGATGGACTACGGGAGCTGTTTTTT; cdr3_aa: CASRKAVGLDGLRELFF
j_call: TRBJ2-1; clone_size: NA; v_call: TRBV7-9; d_call: TRBD2; cdr3_nt: TGTGCCAGCAGCTTAGGATTATCTAGCGGCTCCTACAATGAGCAGTTCTTC; cdr3_aa: CASSLGLSSGSYNEQFF
j_call: TRBJ2-5; clone_size: NA; v_call: TRBV11-2; d_call: NA; cdr3_nt: TGTGCCAGCAGCTTAGATAGGGGGAAAGAGACCCAGTACTTC; cdr3_aa: CASSLDRGKETQYF
j_call: TRBJ2-4; clone_size: NA; v_call: TRBV10-1; d_call: TRBD1; cdr3_nt: TGCGCCAGCAGTAGGGACAGGGAAAACATTCAGTACTTC; cdr3_aa: CASSRDRENIQYF
j_call: TRBJ1-2; clone_size: NA; v_call: TRBV5-6; d_call: TRBD1; cdr3_nt: TGTGCCAGCAGCTCGCTAGACGGGACAGGGGGCTACTATGGCTACACCTTC; cdr3_aa: CASSSLDGTGGYYGYTF
j_call: TRBJ1-6; clone_size: few; v_call: TRBV2; d_call: NA; cdr3_nt: TGTGCCAGCAGTGCGGAATATAGCCGCCGGCATTCACCCCTCCACTTT; cdr3_aa: CASSAEYSRRHSPLHF
j_call: TRBJ2-3; clone_size: NA; v_call: TRBV11-3; d_call: TRBD1; cdr3_nt: TGTGCCAGCAGCTTAGGGGGACAGTCAGATACGCAGTATTTT; cdr3_aa: CASSLGGQSDTQYF
j_call: TRBJ1-5; clone_size: NA; v_call: TRBV19; d_call: TRBD1; cdr3_nt: TGTGCCAGCGGCCGGGACAGGGGAGGGCCCCAGCATTTT; cdr3_aa: CASGRDRGGPQHF
j_call: TRBJ1-2; clone_size: NA; v_call: TRBV2; d_call: NA; cdr3_nt: TGTGCCAGCAGCGTCGGAGGGGCCTATGGCTACACCTTC; cdr3_aa: CASSVGGAYGYTF
j_call: TRBJ1-1; clone_size: NA; v_call: TRBV7-2; d_call: NA; cdr3_nt: TGTGCCAGCAGCTTAGTACCGCAGGGTGCCACTGAAGCTTTCTTT; cdr3_aa: CASSLVPQGATEAFF
j_call: TRBJ2-3; clone_size: few; v_call: TRBV27; d_call: NA; cdr3_nt: TGTGCCAGCAGTTTATCGGCAACTAATGGGGCTTTGGGTACGCAGTATTTT; cdr3_aa: CASSLSATNGALGTQYF
j_call: TRBJ2-3; clone_size: NA; v_call: TRBV5-1; d_call: NA; cdr3_nt: TGCGCCAGCAGCTTGAGCGGCGCACGCACAGATACGCAGTATTTT; cdr3_aa: CASSLSGARTDTQYF
j_call: TRBJ2-7; clone_size: NA; v_call: TRBV5-6; d_call: TRBD2; cdr3_nt: TGTGCCAGCAGCTCGAGGCCGGGGGGGAGCTCCTACGAGCAGTACTTC; cdr3_aa: CASSSRPGGSSYEQYF
j_call: TRBJ2-1; clone_size: NA; v_call: TRBV28; d_call: TRBD2; cdr3_nt: TGTGCCAGCAGTAGGCAAGCAGCGGGAGGTTCCTACAATGAGCAGTTCTTC; cdr3_aa: CASSRQAAGGSYNEQFF
j_call: TRBJ2-7; clone_size: NA; v_call: TRBV21-1; d_call: NA; cdr3_nt: TGTGCCAGCAGCATGGCGCTTTGGGGGGAAGCAAAGACAGCGGGAGGTGGGAGCGAGCAGTACTTC; cdr3_aa: CASSMALWGEAKTAGGGSEQYF
j_call: TRBJ2-3; clone_size: NA; v_call: TRBV7-2; d_call: TRBD2; cdr3_nt: TGTGCCAGCAGCCCGGGACTAGTAATCACAGATACGCAGTATTTT; cdr3_aa: CASSPGLVITDTQYF
j_call: TRBJ1-1; clone_size: NA; v_call: TRBV5-1; d_call: TRBD1; cdr3_nt: TGCGCCAGCAGCATCCGGACAGGGTTAACTGAAGCTTTCTTT; cdr3_aa: CASSIRTGLTEAFF